This TCR beta chain was profiled in a study of T cells in Graves' hyperthyroidism and ophthalmopathy. Amplification of TCR beta CDR3 regions was performed using RNA transcripts as template. An initial round of RT-PCR targeting the TCR CDR3 relied on the HTBI primer set. MiXCR was run by TCRdb on the multiplex PCR reads, yielding one entry per CDR3 protein. This table has around 500,000 distinct CDR3 sequences, about 15% appearing once. Trimming took off 4 bases at V and 7 bases at J, with 13 bases between the two ends. The CDR3 covers 14 residues. CDR1 is MNHEY, CDR2 SVGEGT, per germline. The receptor was derived from a woman between 35 and 50 years old with Graves' hyperthyroidism. The chain links TRBV6-2 or TRBV6-3 to TRBJ2-2; the D gene is possibly TRBD1 (5 bases). Sequenced material: blood. The CDR3: CASSSRDYGGELFF. CDR3 bases: TGTGCCAGCAGTTCCAGGGATTATGGCGGGGAGCTGTTTTTT.